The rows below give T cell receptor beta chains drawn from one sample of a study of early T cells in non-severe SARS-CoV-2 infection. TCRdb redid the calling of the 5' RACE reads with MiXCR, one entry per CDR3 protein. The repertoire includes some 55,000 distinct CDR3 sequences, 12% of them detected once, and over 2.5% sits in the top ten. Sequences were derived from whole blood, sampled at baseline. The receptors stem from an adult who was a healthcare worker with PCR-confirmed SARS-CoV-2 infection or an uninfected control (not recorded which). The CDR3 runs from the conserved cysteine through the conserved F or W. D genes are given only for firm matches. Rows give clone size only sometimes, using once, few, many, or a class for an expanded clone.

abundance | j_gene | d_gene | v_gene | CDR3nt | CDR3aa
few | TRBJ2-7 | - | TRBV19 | TGTGCCAGTAGTGCCACACAGGGTGGCTCCTACGAGCAGTACTTC | CASSATQGGSYEQYF
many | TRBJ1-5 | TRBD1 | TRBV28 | TGTGCCAGCAGTTCCGCCGGGACAGGGAATCAGCCCCAGCATTTT | CASSSAGTGNQPQHF
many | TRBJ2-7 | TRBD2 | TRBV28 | TGTGCCAGCCATAGCGGGGTTACCTCCCAGGGGCAGTACTTC | CASHSGVTSQGQYF
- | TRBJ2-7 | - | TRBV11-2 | TGTGCCAGCACACCGCTCGGAGGTGACTACGAGCAGTACTTC | CASTPLGGDYEQYF
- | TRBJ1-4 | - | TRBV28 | TGTGCCAGCAGTTTCGCCGGGACCTCAAGGGAAAAACTGTTTTTT | CASSFAGTSREKLFF
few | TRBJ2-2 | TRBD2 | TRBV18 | TGTGCCAGCTCAAGACCGTACCGGGAGGGTGACACCGGGGAGCTGTTTTTT | CASSRPYREGDTGELFF
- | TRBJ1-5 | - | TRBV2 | TGTGCCAGCAGTGACTTGAGCAATCAGCCCCAGCATTTT | CASSDLSNQPQHF
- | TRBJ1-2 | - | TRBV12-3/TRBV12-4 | TGTGCCAGCAGTTTGGGCCGATCTGTCGGCTACACCTTC | CASSLGRSVGYTF
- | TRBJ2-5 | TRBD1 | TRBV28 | TGTGCCAGCAGTTGCCGGGACAGAAATGAGACCCAGTACTTC | CASSCRDRNETQYF
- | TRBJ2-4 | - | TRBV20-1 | TGCAGTGCTAGTTATGGGGGCATTCAGTACTTC | CSASYGGIQYF
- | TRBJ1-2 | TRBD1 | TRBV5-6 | TGTGCCAGCAGCCCTCAGGTTGAGAACAGGGGAGGAAACTATGGCTACACCTTC | CASSPQVENRGGNYGYTF
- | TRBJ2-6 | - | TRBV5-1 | TGCGCCAGCAGCTCTGGGACCTATGGGGCCAACGTCCTGACTTTC | CASSSGTYGANVLTF
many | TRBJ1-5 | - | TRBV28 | TGTGCCAGCAGTTCCCGAAATCAGCCCCAGCATTTT | CASSSRNQPQHF
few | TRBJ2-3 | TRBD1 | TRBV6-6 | TGTGCCAGCAAGTGGGACAGGAGCCCAGATACGCAGTATTTT | CASKWDRSPDTQYF
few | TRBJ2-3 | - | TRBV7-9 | TGTGCCAGCAGCCCAAAAGGCCCAGATACGCAGTATTTT | CASSPKGPDTQYF
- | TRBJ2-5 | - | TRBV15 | TGTGCCACCAGCAAGGGTGATTTAAAGACCCAGTACTTC | CATSKGDLKTQYF
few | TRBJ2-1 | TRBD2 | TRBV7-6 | TGTGCCAGCAGCGATACCACCCCGGGACTAGCGTATGAGCAGTTCTTC | CASSDTTPGLAYEQFF
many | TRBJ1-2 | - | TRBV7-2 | TGTGCCAGCAGGTTCGAAACCCGTTATGGCTACACCTTC | CASRFETRYGYTF
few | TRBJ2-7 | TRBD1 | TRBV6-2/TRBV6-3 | TGTGCCAGCGAAGTCCGTCCGACAGGGCCCTCTGAGCAGTACTTC | CASEVRPTGPSEQYF
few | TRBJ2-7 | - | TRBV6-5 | TGTGCCAGCGGCAGCCCTACCTACGAGCAGTACTTC | CASGSPTYEQYF
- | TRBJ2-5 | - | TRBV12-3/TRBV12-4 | TGTGTCAGCACCTCCAAAGAGACCCAGTACTTC | CVSTSKETQYF
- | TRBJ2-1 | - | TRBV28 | TGTGCCAGCAGTGATTACCGCCGACAGGTCTACAATGAGCAGTTCTTC | CASSDYRRQVYNEQFF
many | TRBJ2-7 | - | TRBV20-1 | TGCAGTGCCGTGAGCGTACCTACCTCTGGGTACGAGCAGTACTTC | CSAVSVPTSGYEQYF